This T cell receptor beta chain was captured by sequencing in a study of CD8+CD57+ T cells in acquired aplastic anemia. Study-wide background: The study obtained an average of 3.2 ug of DNA from sorted CD4+ and CD8+ cells. Healthy donors averaged around 11 million reads for CD4+ cells. Whole-study findings and limits: Patients and controls shared twenty-nine CD8+ CDR3 sequences, highly expressed in patients.

This clonotype was seen more than once but under ten times. The antigen is unknown. Profiling that covered TCR beta VDJ and CDR3 relied on genomic DNA as its template. TCRdb re-analysed the reads in MiXCR, keeping a single row per CDR3 protein. Here the sample spans 350,000 to 450,000 distinct CDR3 sequences, just under 70% being singletons. V dropped 0 bases and J dropped 0; count of bases not matched to a gene: 14. CDR1 LGHNA and CDR2 YSLEER come from the germline V gene. This CDR3 is 21 amino acids long. The chain links TRBV4-3 to TRBJ2-3; TRBD2 aligns across 11 bases. Sequencing used sorted CD4+, CD8+, or CD8+CD57+ T cells (not recorded which) from PBMCs. The clonotype was recovered from a human donor in good health, serving as a control. The CDR3 region is CASSQDEGFLAGGPSTDTQYF. The CDR3 region has the DNA TGCGCCAGCAGCCAAGATGAGGGATTCCTAGCGGGGGGCCCTAGCACAGATACGCAGTATTTT.